What follows are 13 T cell receptor beta chains derived from one specimen sequenced in a study of tissue T cells after allogeneic stem cell transplantation. Profiled with immunoSEQ multiplex PCR; TCRdb holds only in-frame clones, not every one. The sample has approximately 10,000 clones, roughly 66% seen once. The material sequenced was tissue from the jejunum, taken at autopsy. The receptors here all came from a woman between 18 and 49 years old with breast cancer.

This clone has just a few counts. This sequence joins TRBV9 and TRBJ1-4; D gene unclear. This CDR3 is 14 amino acids long. Deletions cut 1 base from V and 7 bases from J, with 11 bases between. Germline V lookup: CDR1 SGDLS, CDR2 YYNGEE. The DNA of the CDR3 is TGTGCCAGCAGCGTAAACGGGGAGGCTGAAAAACTGTTTTTT. Its translation: CASSVNGEAEKLFF.

J is TRBJ1-1 and V is TRBV11-3, with D possibly TRBD1 on 5 matching bases. The length of the CDR3 is 13 residues. Germline V gene lookup returns CDR1 SGHNT and CDR2 YENEEA. V lost 5 bases, J lost 6 bases, and 13 bases lay in between. CDR3 residues: CASSVTGGSEAFF. CDR3 nucleotides: TGTGCCAGCAGCGTTACAGGAGGGTCTGAAGCTTTCTTT.

This chain uses TRBV10-3 with TRBJ1-1, with TRBD1 identical over 8 bases. V shed 4 bases, J shed 1 base, and the junction held 2 bases outside the gene matches. Germline V gene data show CDR1 as ENHRY and CDR2 as SYGVKD. The CDR3 covers 14 residues. The CDR3 sequence is CAISADRGNTEAFF. The CDR3, as DNA: TGTGCCATCAGTGCTGACAGGGGGAACACTGAAGCTTTCTTT.

This clone was recorded a few times. The rearrangement joins TRBV19 to TRBJ2-5, with 13 nucleotides matching TRBD2. Germline V gene data show CDR1 as LNHDA and CDR2 as SQIVND (reference sequence). V shed 6 bases and J 5 bases; nucleotides not matched to a gene: 15. The CDR3 sequence is 18 residues long. CDR3 coding DNA: TGTGCCAGTAGCAGATCCGGGGGACTAGCGGGATTTTTGGAGACCCAGTACTTC. Amino acid sequence: CASSRSGGLAGFLETQYF.

This clone appeared a few times. The chain couples TRBV6-5 to TRBJ1-2; D is undetermined. This CDR3 is built from 14 residues. Trimming left V 5 bases short and J 4 bases short, with 14 bases between. CDR1 and CDR2 from the germline V gene are MNHEY and SVGAGI. CDR3 sequence: CASSPGVLRYGYTF. CDR3 in DNA: TGTGCCAGCAGTCCCGGAGTGCTCCGCTATGGCTACACCTTC.

As to this clone: The sample has other DNA sequences that encode this CDR3 too. CDR3 nucleotides: TGTGCCAGCAGTGAAGACTCGAGGGAGGGGCCTAATGAAAAACTGTTTTTT. Amino acids: CASSEDSREGPNEKLFF. The chain joins TRBV6-1 to TRBJ1-4; a possible D gene is TRBD1 (5 bases). Between the trimmed V and J ends, which lost 1 base and 3 bases, there was a span of 15 bases. The CDR3 spans 17 residues. The V gene's germline CDR1 is MNHNS and CDR2 SASEGT.

This rearrangement joins TRBV6-1 to TRBJ2-7, with TRBD2 matching 12 bases. Per the germline V gene, CDR1 is MNHNS and CDR2 is SASEGT. V shed 4 bases and J 0 bases; nucleotides not matched to a gene: 10. This CDR3 spans 18 amino acids. This CDR3 is CASSGRLAGVSSSYEQYF. In DNA, the CDR3 is TGTGCCAGCAGTGGAAGACTAGCGGGAGTAAGTAGCTCCTACGAGCAGTACTTC.

This clone was recorded a few times. The chain employs TRBV6-6 and TRBJ2-7, with 7 bases matching TRBD2. Germline V gene sequence: CDR1 MNHNY, CDR2 SVGAGI (reference sequence). Trimming at V came to 2 bases and at J to 3 bases, leaving 4 bases not matched to a gene. The CDR3 runs to 14 residues. This CDR3 is CASSYTGGNYEQYF. The CDR3 DNA reads TGTGCCAGCAGTTACACGGGAGGTAACTACGAGCAGTACTTC.

V and J are TRBV9 and TRBJ2-2; 8 nucleotides match TRBD1. Germline lookup yields CDR1 SGDLS and CDR2 YYNGEE. The CDR3 sequence is 16 residues long. V shed 0 bases, J shed 5 bases, and the junction held 6 bases outside the gene matches. DNA of the CDR3: TGTGCCAGCAGCGTAGATCAGGGGGCGTATACCGGGGAGCTGTTTTTT. This codes for CASSVDQGAYTGELFF. Full variable domain (rest looked up from reference TRBV9 and TRBJ2-2): DSGVTQTPKHLITATGQRVTLRCSPRSGDLSVYWYQQSLDQGLQFLIQYYNGEERAKGNILERFSAQQFPDLHSELNLSSLELGDSALYFCASSVDQGAYTGELFFGEGSRLTVL.

This clone is a singleton in its sample. This chain connects TRBV18 to TRBJ1-1; 8 bases fit TRBD1. The CDR3 has 16 residues. Germline-derived CDR1 and CDR2 are KGHSH and LQKENI. V gave up 1 base and J gave up 4 bases; unmatched junction bases: 8. The CDR3 DNA reads as TGTGCCAGCTCACCACAGGACAGGGATGGGGGCACTGAAGCTTTCTTT. Translating it yields CASSPQDRDGGTEAFF.

The V and J genes are TRBV7-3 and TRBJ2-5, with TRBD1 identical over 10 bases. V dropped 5 bases and J dropped 4; count of bases not matched to a gene: 4. The CDR3 runs 14 residues. CDR1 SGHTA and CDR2 FQGTGA come from the germline V gene. Here the CDR3 reads CASSPTGGRETQYF. The DNA of the CDR3 is TGTGCCAGCAGCCCGACAGGGGGCCGAGAGACCCAGTACTTC.

This clone was observed a handful of times. The rearrangement uses TRBV7-3 and TRBJ2-6; 8 bases agree with TRBD1. Germline V gene sequence: CDR1 SGHTA, CDR2 FQGTGA. CDR3 length: 16 amino acids. V was pared by 5 bases and J by 0 bases, with 3 bases of the junction left unmatched. CDR3 nucleotides: TGTGCCAGCAGCCCAACAGGGGGCTCTGGGGCCAACGTCCTGACTTTC. Protein: CASSPTGGSGANVLTF.

V gene TRBV11-2 combines with J gene TRBJ2-5; the match to TRBD2 covers 12 bases. V lost 1 base to trimming and J lost 5 bases; unmatched junction nucleotides: 5. In germline, CDR1 is SGHAT, CDR2 FQNNGV. The CDR3 totals 16 residues. The CDR3 DNA reads as TGTGCCAGCAGCTTAGCCGCTACTAGCGGGGGGGAGACCCAGTACTTC. Translated, it gives CASSLAATSGGETQYF.